These 28 T cell receptor beta chains came from one sample sequenced in a study of T cells in localized non-small cell lung cancer. The data were produced by immunoSEQ multiplex PCR, yet TCRdb's version contains in-frame clones alone and is incomplete. The sample has about 15,000 clones, approximately 84% seen once. Sequences were derived from peripheral blood, sampled before any cancer treatment. The receptors come from a female donor older than 55 with stage I squamous cell lung carcinoma.

The chain combines TRBV5-6 with TRBJ2-7; the D is unclear. Germline CDR1 SGHDT, CDR2 YYEEEE. V lost 4 bases, J lost 3 bases, and 11 bases lay in between. CDR3 length equals 13 residues. The CDR3 nucleotides are TGTGCCAGCAGCCATAGCAGGCTCTACGAGCAGTACTTC. This sequence encodes CASSHSRLYEQYF.

This chain connects TRBV21-1 to TRBJ1-2. TRBV21-1 corresponds to a pseudogene. This CDR3 spans 14 amino acids. The CDR3 DNA sequence: TGTGCCAGCAGCCCAGGGGGGACTATACGTGGCTACACCTTC. Residues: CASSPGGTIRGYTF.

This rearrangement joins TRBV6-1 to TRBJ1-6; no clear D. Germline loops: CDR1 MNHNS, CDR2 SASEGT. This CDR3 has 14 amino acids. Trimming took off 8 bases at V and 2 bases at J, with 10 bases between the two ends. CDR3 nucleotides: TGTGCCAGCTGCGCCGGGCCCTATAATTCACCCCTCCACTTT. Its translation: CASCAGPYNSPLHF.

V usage is TRBV7-2 and J usage is TRBJ1-2, with TRBD1 matching over 9 bases. The CDR3 covers 16 residues. Per germline, CDR1 SGHTA and CDR2 FQGNSA. V lost 5 bases and J lost 4; bases outside the gene matches: 11. The CDR3 region has the DNA TGTGCCAGCAGCCGGACTACAGGGGGCGCCGGCTATGGCTACACCTTC. It is translated as CASSRTTGGAGYGYTF.

This clone came up once. The chain carries TRBV9 and TRBJ1-4; D remains unclear. The germline CDR1 and CDR2 sequences are SGDLS and YYNGEE. The CDR3 loop spans 13 amino acids. V was trimmed by 4 bases and J by 5 bases, leaving 9 bases between them. The CDR3 DNA reads TGTGCCAGCAGCCCACGTATCAATGAAAAACTGTTTTTT. Amino acids: CASSPRINEKLFF.

V gene TRBV28 combines with J gene TRBJ1-6; the D gene is possibly TRBD1 (5 bases). The V end was cut by 5 bases, the J end by 6 bases, with 11 bases between. Germline CDR1 is MDHEN and CDR2 is SYDVKM. CDR3 size: 14 residues. In DNA form, the CDR3 reads TGTGCCAGCAGTGCTAACAGGTTTAATTCACCCCTCCACTTT. Translated: CASSANRFNSPLHF.

This chain uses TRBV5-4 with TRBJ2-2; D unclear. Germline V gene lookup returns CDR1 SGHNT and CDR2 YYREEE (reference sequence). There are 13 residues in the CDR3. V lost 3 bases and J 7 bases, leaving 10 bases between the germline ends. The CDR3 spells CASSWTSGGELFF. Here the CDR3 DNA reads TGTGCCAGCAGCTGGACCTCCGGCGGGGAGCTGTTTTTT.

The chain is built from TRBV6-6 and TRBJ2-7; the match to TRBD1 covers 7 bases. CDR3 length: 15 residues. V lost 0 bases to trimming and J lost 4 bases; unmatched junction nucleotides: 6. CDR1 MNHNY and CDR2 SVGAGI come from the germline V gene (reference sequence). The CDR3 is CASSYSGGAGYEQYF. The DNA of the CDR3 is TGTGCCAGCAGTTACTCAGGGGGCGCTGGATACGAGCAGTACTTC.

The chain joins TRBV30 to TRBJ2-7, with a tentative D call TRBD2 (5 bases). The germline V and J ends were trimmed by 0 bases and 3 bases, with 12 bases remaining between them. Germline V gene lookup returns CDR1 GTSNPN and CDR2 SVGIG (reference sequence). The CDR3 covers 14 residues. CDR3 bases: TGTGCCTGGAGTGTTTGGGCCGGGGTCTACGAGCAGTACTTC. Amino acid sequence: CAWSVWAGVYEQYF.

The gene calls are TRBV7-2 and TRBJ1-2, with a tentative D call TRBD1 (5 bases). Germline V gives CDR1 SGHTA, CDR2 FQGNSA. The CDR3 is 12 amino acids. V was pared by 1 base and J by 8 bases, with 8 bases between. The CDR3 loop reads CASSLDWGGYTF. The CDR3, as DNA: TGTGCCAGCAGCTTAGATTGGGGGGGCTACACCTTC.

The chain uses TRBV2 and TRBJ1-2, with TRBD1 identical over 7 bases. Germline CDR1 reads SNHLY; CDR2 reads FYNNEI. V lost 8 bases to trimming and J lost 5 bases; unmatched junction nucleotides: 14. The length of the CDR3 is 15 residues. The CDR3: CASRQGRDRSYGYTF. CDR3 bases: TGTGCCAGCCGCCAAGGCCGGGACAGATCTTATGGCTACACCTTC.

This clone was recorded a few times. This rearrangement joins TRBV15 to TRBJ2-5; tentative D call: TRBD2 (5 bases). Germline V gene data show CDR1 as LNHNV and CDR2 as YYDKDF (reference sequence). V lost 5 bases and J 3 bases, leaving 16 bases between the germline ends. The CDR3 covers 15 residues. CDR3 region: CATSGYIPGEETQYF. The CDR3 DNA is TGTGCCACCAGCGGTTATATCCCCGGGGAAGAGACCCAGTACTTC.

The chain carries TRBV7-2 and TRBJ1-3; D not resolved. Germline V gives CDR1 SGHTA, CDR2 FQGNSA. CDR3 length: 15 residues. V shed 4 bases and J shed 0 bases, with 10 bases lying between them. CDR3 amino acids: CASSYGRFSGNTIYF. In nucleotides, the CDR3 is TGTGCCAGCAGCTATGGACGGTTCTCTGGAAACACCATATATTTT.

The chain links TRBV4-1 to TRBJ1-4; a possible D gene is TRBD1 (6 bases). V was clipped by 3 bases and J by 5 bases, with 16 bases between them. CDR1 MGHRA and CDR2 YSYEKL come from the germline V gene. CDR3 size: 16 residues. CDR3 sequence (DNA): TGCGCCAGCAGCCAGTCCACGGCAGGGGTGAATGAAAAACTGTTTTTT. Its translation: CASSQSTAGVNEKLFF.

DNA for the CDR3: TGTGCCAGTAGTATTGAGCGGGCAGGGGTCTCACCCCTCCACTTT. Translation gives CASSIERAGVSPLHF. This chain links TRBV19 with TRBJ1-6; D perhaps matches TRBD1 (6 bases). Trimming removed 3 bases at V and 10 bases at J, with 16 bases between. The germline gives CDR1 LNHDA, CDR2 SQIVND (reference sequence). This CDR3 has 15 amino acids.

The V call is TRBV27, the J call TRBJ2-3; D remains unclear. The CDR3 totals 15 residues. Germline CDR1 is MNHEY and CDR2 is SMNVEV (reference sequence). Trimming removed 2 bases from V and 0 bases from J, with 9 bases in between. Written as DNA, the CDR3 is TGTGCCAGCAGTTTAGCGGTCGCTAGCACAGATACGCAGTATTTT. Translating it yields CASSLAVASTDTQYF.

This clone was recorded only once. The chain has TRBV5-1 and TRBJ1-1, with unresolved D. This CDR3 has 15 amino acids. The V gene lost 3 bases and the J gene lost 0 bases, with 12 bases spanning the gap. Germline V CDR1 and CDR2: SGHRS, YFSETQ. This CDR3 reads CASSSWAGVNTEAFF. CDR3 coding DNA: TGCGCCAGCAGCTCCTGGGCGGGCGTGAACACTGAAGCTTTCTTT.

The V and J genes are TRBV7-2 and TRBJ1-2; D not resolved. Germline CDR1 is SGHTA and CDR2 is FQGNSA. Trimming removed 5 bases at V and 0 bases at J, with 13 bases between. The length of the CDR3 is 15 residues. The chain's CDR3 is CASSPPGSSNYGYTF. CDR3 DNA sequence: TGTGCCAGCAGCCCCCCCGGAAGCTCTAACTATGGCTACACCTTC.

The CDR3 reads CSSLRGMETQYF. The CDR3, as DNA: TGCAGCTCCTTGAGGGGTATGGAGACCCAGTACTTC. This sequence joins TRBV29-1 and TRBJ2-5; either TRBD1 or TRBD2 may supply D (5 bases each). CDR1 and CDR2 (germline): SQVTM, ANQGSEA. This CDR3 comprises 12 residues. Trimming took off 8 bases at V and 5 bases at J, with 15 bases between the two ends. Using reference TRBV29-1 and TRBJ2-5 for the parts outside the CDR3, the full variable domain is SAVISQKPSRDICQRGTSLTIQCQVDSQVTMMFWYRQQPGQSLTLIATANQGSEATYESGFVIDKFPISRPNLTFSTLTVSNMSPEDSSIYLCSSLRGMETQYFGPGTRLLVL.

The chain uses TRBV30 and TRBJ2-6; no clear D. V lost 4 bases to trimming and J lost 6 bases, with 10 bases between them. Germline V lookup: CDR1 GTSNPN, CDR2 SVGIG (reference sequence). The CDR3 extends over 13 amino acids. CDR3 loop: CAWTMGTANVLTF. The CDR3 DNA reads as TGTGCCTGGACTATGGGTACGGCCAACGTCCTGACTTTC. The full variable domain, completed using reference TRBV30 and TRBJ2-6, is SQTIHQWPATLVQPVGSPLSLECTVEGTSNPNLYWYRQAAGRGLQLLFYSVGIGQISSEVPQNLSASRPQDRQFILSSKKLLLSDSGFYLCAWTMGTANVLTFGAGSRLTVL.

The CDR3 DNA is TGCGCCAGCAGCCAAGATAACAGTCTGTATCAGCCCCAGCATTTT. Amino acids: CASSQDNSLYQPQHF. The rearrangement links TRBV4-3 to TRBJ1-5; no definite D call. The CDR3 has 15 residues. The germline gives CDR1 LGHNA, CDR2 YSLEER. The V end lost 0 bases, the J end lost 5 bases, and 11 bases lay between the germline ends.

The V call is TRBV5-1, the J call TRBJ1-2, with a tentative D call TRBD1 (5 bases). Germline V lookup: CDR1 SGHRS, CDR2 YFSETQ. V shed 5 bases and J shed 4 bases, with 21 bases lying between them. The CDR3 has 16 amino acids. CDR3 bases: TGCGCCAGCAGTTCCTCCGGGACCCCCGGCATCTATGGCTACACCTTC. Encoded protein: CASSSSGTPGIYGYTF.

This chain joins TRBV9 and TRBJ2-1, with 10 nucleotides matching TRBD2. The CDR3 is made up of 19 amino acids. Germline V CDR1 and CDR2: SGDLS, YYNGEE. Trimming cost V 0 bases and J 2 bases; bases outside gene matches: 11. CDR3 coding DNA: TGTGCCAGCAGCGTAGAGAGAACTAGGGGACTAGCGACCTACAATGAGCAGTTCTTC. Amino acids: CASSVERTRGLATYNEQFF.

This rearrangement joins TRBV6-6 to TRBJ1-1; D gene unclear. Germline loops: CDR1 MNHNY, CDR2 SVGAGI (reference sequence). The length of the CDR3 is 14 residues. V was trimmed by 0 bases and J by 4 bases, leaving 9 bases between them. The CDR3 sequence is CASSYSSESTEAFF. The CDR3 nucleotides are TGTGCCAGCAGTTACTCTTCGGAGTCCACTGAAGCTTTCTTT.

V usage is TRBV4-1 and J usage is TRBJ2-1, with 7 bases that match TRBD2. The CDR3 is 16 amino acids. Trimming cost V 6 bases and J 9 bases; bases outside gene matches: 17. Germline V gene sequence: CDR1 MGHRA, CDR2 YSYEKL. For the CDR3, the DNA is TGCGCCAGCAGGCGGGTCGGACTAGTGGGGGGGAGTGAGCAGTTCTTC. Its protein is CASRRVGLVGGSEQFF.

The CDR3 loop is CASSPNQAGSYSPLHF. Here the CDR3 DNA reads TGTGCCAGCTCACCAAATCAGGCTGGGAGTTATTCACCCCTCCACTTT. The chain uses TRBV18 and TRBJ1-6; unclear D gene. CDR1 is KGHSH and CDR2 is LQKENI in the germline V gene. The CDR3 spans 16 residues. V dropped 2 bases and J dropped 8 bases, with 16 bases sitting between them.

The chain couples TRBV30 to TRBJ2-4; TRBD1 matches 7 bases. CDR1 GTSNPN and CDR2 SVGIG come from the germline V gene (reference sequence). This CDR3 is 15 amino acids long. The ends lost 2 bases at V and 5 bases at J; junction bases unmatched: 9. DNA for the CDR3: TGTGCCTGGAGTAAGCCCGGGACAGCTGAAAACATTCAGTACTTC. Encoded protein: CAWSKPGTAENIQYF.

This clone was observed a handful of times. The chain recombines TRBV5-6 with TRBJ1-1; no definite D call. CDR1 and CDR2 from the germline V gene are SGHDT and YYEEEE. This CDR3 has 14 amino acids. With 3 bases removed from V and 1 base from J, the gap between germline ends came to 10 bases. DNA of the CDR3: TGTGCCAGCAGCTCAGGACTGGGGAACACTGAAGCTTTCTTT. This encodes CASSSGLGNTEAFF. Together with reference TRBV5-6 and TRBJ1-1, the CDR3 gives the full variable domain: DAGVTQSPTHLIKTRGQQVTLRCSPKSGHDTVSWYQQALGQGPQFIFQYYEEEERQRGNFPDRFSGHQFPNYSSELNVNALLLGDSALYLCASSSGLGNTEAFFGQGTRLTVV.